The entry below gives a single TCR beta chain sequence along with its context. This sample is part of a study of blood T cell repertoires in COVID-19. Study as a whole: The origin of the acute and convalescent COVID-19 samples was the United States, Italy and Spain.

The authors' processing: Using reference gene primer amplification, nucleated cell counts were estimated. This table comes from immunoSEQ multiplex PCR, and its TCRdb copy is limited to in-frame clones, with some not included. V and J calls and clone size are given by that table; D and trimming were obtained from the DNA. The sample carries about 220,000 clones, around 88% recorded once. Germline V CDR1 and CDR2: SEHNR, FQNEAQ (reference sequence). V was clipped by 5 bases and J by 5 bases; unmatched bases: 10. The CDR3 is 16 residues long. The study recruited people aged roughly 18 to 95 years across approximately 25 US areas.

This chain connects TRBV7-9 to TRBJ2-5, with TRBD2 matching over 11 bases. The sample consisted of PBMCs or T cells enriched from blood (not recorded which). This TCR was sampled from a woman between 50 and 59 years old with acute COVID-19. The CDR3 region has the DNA TGTGCCAGCAGCCTAACTAGCGGGAGTTATTACGAGACCCAGTACTTC. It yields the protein CASSLTSGSYYETQYF. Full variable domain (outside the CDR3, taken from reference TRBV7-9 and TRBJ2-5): DTGVSQNPRHKITKRGQNVTFRCDPISEHNRLYWYRQTLGQGPEFLTYFQNEAQLEKSRLLSDRFSAERPKGSFSTLEIQRTEQGDSAMYLCASSLTSGSYYETQYFGPGTRLLVL.